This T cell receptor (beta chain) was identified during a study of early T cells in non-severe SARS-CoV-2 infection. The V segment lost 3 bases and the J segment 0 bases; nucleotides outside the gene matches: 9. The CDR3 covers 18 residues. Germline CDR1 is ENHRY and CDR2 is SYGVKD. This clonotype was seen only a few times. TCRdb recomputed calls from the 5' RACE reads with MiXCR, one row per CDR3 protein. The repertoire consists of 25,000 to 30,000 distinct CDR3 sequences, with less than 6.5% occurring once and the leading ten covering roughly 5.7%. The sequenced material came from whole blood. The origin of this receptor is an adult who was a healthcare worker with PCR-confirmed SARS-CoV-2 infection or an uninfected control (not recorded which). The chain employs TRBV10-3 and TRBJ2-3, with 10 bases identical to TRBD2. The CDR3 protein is CAISDPLAGFLSTDTQYF. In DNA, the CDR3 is TGTGCCATCAGTGACCCACTAGCGGGGTTTTTGAGCACAGATACGCAGTATTTT.